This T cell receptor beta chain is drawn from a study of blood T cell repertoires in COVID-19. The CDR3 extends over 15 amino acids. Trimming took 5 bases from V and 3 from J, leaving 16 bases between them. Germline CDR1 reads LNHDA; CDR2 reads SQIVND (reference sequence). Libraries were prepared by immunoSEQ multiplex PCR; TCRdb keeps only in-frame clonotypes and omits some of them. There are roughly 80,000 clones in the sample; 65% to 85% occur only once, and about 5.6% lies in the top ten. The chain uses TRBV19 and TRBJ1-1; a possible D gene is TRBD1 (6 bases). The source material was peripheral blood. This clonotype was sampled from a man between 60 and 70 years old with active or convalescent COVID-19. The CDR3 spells CASSPSQGWDTEAFF. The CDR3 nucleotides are TGTGCCAGTAGTCCATCACAGGGATGGGACACTGAAGCTTTCTTT.